This T cell receptor beta chain was retrieved from a study of naive and memory T cell subsets. This CDR3 region has 16 residues. An oligonucleotide containing a UMI was ligated to the 3' end of TCR cDNA. RNA was extracted from 2 to 3 ml of whole blood of healthy adults. Input was about 1 to 1,100 ng of DNase-treated total RNA without cell sorting. Remarks on this clonotype: This may stem from a read error, because a much larger clone lies one nucleotide away.

Amplification of ligated cDNA took four PCR rounds with SP2 and nested alpha and beta constant primers. For blood and skin samples, reverse transcription used TCR alpha and beta constant primers. MiXCR, applied by TCRdb to the 5' RACE reads, yields one record per CDR3 protein. The data contain tens of thousands of distinct CDR3 sequences, 7% to 8.5% of them singletons. The receptor was derived from a male donor in good health. The gene calls are TRBV7-5 and TRBJ1-5; the D call in the table, TRBD1, was not verified against the DNA. TRBV7-5 is given as a pseudogene. DNA of the CDR3: TGTATCTCCGCTATAACGGGACAGGTTAGCAATCAGCCCCAGCATTTT. It specifies CISAITGQVSNQPQHF.